Listed below are T cell receptor beta chains from one sample, sequenced in a study of blood T cell repertoires in COVID-19. Sequenced by immunoSEQ multiplex PCR; TCRdb stores in-frame clones only, minus some. The table has hundreds of thousands of clones, roughly 85% seen once. The sample taken for sequencing was PBMCs or T cells enriched from blood (not recorded which). Receptors were obtained from a woman aged 45-59 years with acute COVID-19. Each CDR3 is given with its conserved first and last residue. D genes are given only for firm matches. Not all rows give a size; the values are once, few, many and, for expanded clones, a class.

D	V	size	J	CDR3	DNA
NA	TRBV11-3	NA	TRBJ2-7	CASSFGGYEQYF	TGTGCCAGCAGCTTCGGGGGATACGAGCAGTACTTC
NA	TRBV30	NA	TRBJ2-3	CALRPSTDTQYF	TGTGCCCTGAGGCCAAGCACAGATACGCAGTATTTT
NA	TRBV19	NA	TRBJ1-6	CATSDRRTAYNSPLHF	TGTGCCACCTCCGACCGTCGGACAGCTTATAATTCACCCCTCCACTTT
NA	TRBV7-2	NA	TRBJ2-7	CASSLVGGINSYEQYF	TGTGCCAGCAGCTTAGTGGGGGGAATTAACTCCTACGAGCAGTACTTC
NA	TRBV11-2	NA	TRBJ2-5	CASSPGQGYQETQYF	TGTGCCAGCAGCCCAGGGCAGGGGTACCAAGAGACCCAGTACTTC
NA	TRBV5-1	NA	TRBJ1-3	CASSPMDSTAGNTIYF	TGCGCCAGCAGCCCGATGGACAGTACGGCTGGAAACACCATATATTTT
TRBD1	TRBV7-6	NA	TRBJ1-6	CASSSGTANSPLHF	TGTGCCAGCAGCTCCGGGACAGCTAATTCACCCCTCCACTTT
TRBD1	TRBV6-2/TRBV6-3	NA	TRBJ2-7	CASSQRQGTYEQYF	TGTGCCAGCAGCCAACGACAGGGGACCTACGAGCAGTACTTC
TRBD1	TRBV7-9	NA	TRBJ1-5	CASSGAKGTGNVNQPQHF	TGTGCCAGCAGCGGAGCGAAAGGGACAGGGAATGTCAATCAGCCCCAGCATTTT
NA	TRBV4-3	NA	TRBJ1-2	CASSPNPGYGYTF	TGCGCCAGCAGCCCGAACCCGGGCTATGGCTACACCTTC
NA	TRBV7-2	NA	TRBJ1-5	CASSLDLRVGQPQHF	TGTGCCAGCAGCTTAGATCTGAGGGTGGGTCAGCCCCAGCATTTT
NA	TRBV25-1	NA	TRBJ2-2	CASSALYTGELFF	TGTGCCAGCAGTGCCCTTTACACCGGGGAGCTGTTTTTT
TRBD1	TRBV10-3	NA	TRBJ1-2	CAISESWTGGGGYTF	TGTGCCATCAGTGAGTCGTGGACAGGGGGTGGCGGCTACACCTTC
NA	TRBV10-3	once	TRBJ1-3	CAISESRGGNTIYF	TGTGCCATCAGTGAGTCAAGGGGTGGAAACACCATATATTTT
NA	TRBV10-3	NA	TRBJ1-1	CAAGPRNTEAFF	TGTGCCGCGGGACCCAGGAACACTGAAGCTTTCTTT
NA	TRBV29-1	NA	TRBJ2-5	CSVEAFAGETQYF	TGCAGCGTTGAAGCGTTCGCGGGAGAGACCCAGTACTTC
TRBD1	TRBV5-4	NA	TRBJ2-7	CASSSPGQGMREQYF	TGTGCCAGCAGCTCCCCAGGACAGGGAATGAGGGAGCAGTACTTC
TRBD1	TRBV11-2	NA	TRBJ1-2	CASSLKGQPFLGYTF	TGTGCCAGCAGCTTAAAGGGACAGCCTTTTTTGGGCTACACCTTC
TRBD1	TRBV30	NA	TRBJ2-7	CAWRQGARQYF	TGTGCCTGGAGACAGGGGGCAAGACAGTACTTC
TRBD1	TRBV19	once	TRBJ1-1	CASGNRGGLAFF	TGTGCCAGCGGGAACAGGGGAGGACTGGCTTTCTTT
TRBD2	TRBV19	NA	TRBJ2-1	CASSIPGLGIYNEQFF	TGTGCCAGTAGTATACCGGGACTAGGGATTTACAATGAGCAGTTCTTC
NA	TRBV7-2	NA	TRBJ2-7	CASSFRQDYEQYF	TGTGCCAGCAGCTTTCGACAGGACTACGAGCAGTACTTC
NA	TRBV19	NA	TRBJ1-5	CASSINGGNQPQHF	TGTGCCAGTAGTATAAACGGGGGCAATCAGCCCCAGCATTTT
NA	TRBV6-5	NA	TRBJ1-2	CASRPTGSSNYGYTF	TGTGCCAGCAGACCCACAGGAAGCTCTAACTATGGCTACACCTTC
NA	TRBV5-1	NA	TRBJ2-1	CASSATGTFYNEQFF	TGCGCCAGCAGCGCAACCGGGACATTCTACAATGAGCAGTTCTTC
NA	TRBV11-3	NA	TRBJ2-7	CASSLRGYSYEQYF	TGTGCCAGCAGCTTGCGAGGATATTCCTACGAGCAGTACTTC
TRBD1	TRBV4-2	NA	TRBJ2-3	CASSQKSGTGDTDTQYF	TGTGCCAGCAGCCAAAAATCCGGGACAGGGGACACAGATACGCAGTATTTT
TRBD1	TRBV7-3	NA	TRBJ2-5	CASSTAGTGGLGTQYF	TGTGCCAGCAGCACAGCCGGGACAGGGGGATTAGGGACCCAGTACTTC
TRBD1	TRBV9	NA	TRBJ2-7	CASSVEGQGTFYEQYF	TGTGCCAGCAGCGTAGAGGGACAGGGCACTTTCTACGAGCAGTACTTC
NA	TRBV4-2	NA	TRBJ1-2	CASSQEPGKYGYTF	TGTGCCAGCAGCCAAGAACCGGGAAAGTATGGCTACACCTTC
NA	TRBV4-1	NA	TRBJ1-3	CASSQDPGSGNTIYF	TGCGCCAGCAGCCAAGATCCGGGCTCTGGAAACACCATATATTTT
NA	TRBV4-1	NA	TRBJ1-1	CASSQGQGGTEAFF	TGCGCCAGCAGCCAAGGTCAGGGAGGCACTGAAGCTTTCTTT
TRBD1	TRBV19	NA	TRBJ1-1	CASSIGQGATEAFF	TGTGCCAGTAGTATCGGACAGGGGGCAACTGAAGCTTTCTTT
TRBD1	TRBV19	NA	TRBJ1-2	CASTDRGNYGYTF	TGTGCCAGTACCGACAGGGGAAACTATGGCTACACCTTC
NA	TRBV6-6	NA	TRBJ1-2	CASSMDRGGDGYTF	TGTGCCAGCAGTATGGACAGAGGTGGAGATGGCTACACCTTC
NA	TRBV25-1	NA	TRBJ2-5	CASSDREGIAETQYF	TGTGCCAGCAGTGACAGGGAAGGGATAGCAGAGACCCAGTACTTC
NA	TRBV5-4	NA	TRBJ2-1	CAAGARSSYNEQFF	TGTGCCGCGGGGGCGCGTAGCTCCTACAATGAGCAGTTCTTC
NA	TRBV9	once	TRBJ1-2	CASSARGSANYGYTF	TGTGCCAGCAGCGCGAGGGGGTCAGCTAACTATGGCTACACCTTC
NA	TRBV5-1	NA	TRBJ2-7	CASSPPGGYEQYF	TGCGCCAGCAGCCCCCCCGGGGGTTACGAGCAGTACTTC
NA	TRBV10-3	NA	TRBJ1-1	CAISRFQGDTEAFF	TGTGCCATCAGTCGGTTCCAAGGGGACACTGAAGCTTTCTTT
NA	TRBV27	NA	TRBJ2-1	CASSLMAGALYNEQFF	TGTGCCAGCAGTTTAATGGCGGGGGCCCTTTACAATGAGCAGTTCTTC
NA	TRBV5-5	NA	TRBJ2-1	CASSLVGVAYNEQFF	TGTGCCAGCAGCTTGGTCGGGGTCGCCTACAATGAGCAGTTCTTC
TRBD2	TRBV4-3	NA	TRBJ2-7	CASSQSSGGYEQYF	TGCGCCAGCAGCCAAAGCAGCGGGGGCTACGAGCAGTACTTC
NA	TRBV7-8	NA	TRBJ1-3	CASSLGSSGNTIYF	TGTGCCAGCAGCTTAGGGAGCTCTGGAAACACCATATATTTT
NA	TRBV5-5	NA	TRBJ1-4	CASSLVLTGVEKLFF	TGTGCCAGCAGCTTAGTTCTGACAGGTGTTGAAAAACTGTTTTTT
NA	TRBV11-2	NA	TRBJ1-2	CASSLDQGTHGYTF	TGTGCCAGCAGCTTAGATCAGGGTACCCATGGCTACACCTTC
NA	TRBV5-6	NA	TRBJ2-7	CASSSRELHEQYF	TGTGCCAGCAGCTCCAGGGAACTCCACGAGCAGTACTTC
NA	TRBV6-5	few	TRBJ1-1	CASSYSYRSVGEAFF	TGTGCCAGCAGTTACTCTTATCGATCTGTCGGTGAAGCTTTCTTT